The sequence of this T cell receptor (beta chain) was determined in a study of glioma-infiltrating T cells after dendritic cell vaccination. The germline CDR1 and CDR2 sequences are SGHTA and FQGTGA. The CDR3 length is 14 residues. V was pared by 3 bases and J by 5 bases, with 6 bases of the junction left unmatched. Produced via immunoSEQ multiplex PCR; TCRdb's table is partial and in-frame only. The sample holds under 100,000 clones, over 75% seen once. Sequences were derived from blood, sampled before dendritic cell vaccination. The chain uses TRBV7-3 and TRBJ2-5, with TRBD2 identical over 7 bases. The sequence was collected from a human donor with glioblastoma. As DNA, the CDR3 is TGTGCCAGCAGCTTCGCGGGAGCCCGGGAGACCCAGTACTTC. Residues: CASSFAGARETQYF.